The TCR beta chain under discussion was sequenced for a study of blood T cell repertoires in COVID-19. Looking at the study overall: COVID-19 samples from acute and convalescent phases originated in the United States, Italy and Spain. T cells, B-cell-depleted T cells, or PBMCs provided the cDNA or gDNA that served as material.

The data were produced by immunoSEQ multiplex PCR, yet TCRdb's version contains in-frame clones alone and is incomplete. The sample includes about 150,000 clones, roughly 91% of them seen just once. Trimming took 6 bases from V and 7 from J, leaving 14 bases between them. This CDR3 region has 13 residues. The germline gives CDR1 SGHNT, CDR2 YYREEE (reference sequence). The chain combines TRBV5-4 with TRBJ2-1; maybe TRBD2 (6 bases). The clonotype comes from a man in his fifties who had recovered from COVID-19. The sequenced sample was peripheral blood. The CDR3 protein is CASTSGLQNEQFF. The DNA of the CDR3 is TGTGCCAGCACCTCGGGACTCCAGAATGAGCAGTTCTTC.